These 8 T cell receptor beta chains share one sample of origin, sequenced in a study of CD8+ T cells in alopecia areata. RNA extraction was followed by reverse transcription into cDNA, which acted as the sequencing template. Assay: immunoSEQ multiplex PCR; the TCRdb copy retains only in-frame clones and omits some. The table has some 190,000 clones, approximately 57% seen once. Treatment in this sample: oral pan-JAK inhibitor, 5-10 mg twice daily. The sample here was CD4+ T cells sorted from blood, taken at week 24, from a patient treated with tofacitinib. Every receptor here comes from a human donor with alopecia areata.

This clone was observed a few times. This sequence joins TRBV6-5 and TRBJ1-4, with 9 bases aligning to TRBD1. This CDR3 is 14 amino acids long. Trimming removed 6 bases from V and 5 bases from J; junction bases left unmatched: 4. Germline lookup yields CDR1 MNHEY and CDR2 SVGAGI. CDR3 amino acids: CASSQGQGNEKLFF. The CDR3 coding sequence is TGTGCCAGCAGCCAAGGACAGGGGAATGAAAAACTGTTTTTT.

This chain connects TRBV29-1 to TRBJ2-3, with 7 bases that match TRBD2. Losses at the gene ends were 7 bases for V and 6 bases for J; bases not matched to a gene: 13. The CDR3 loop spans 14 amino acids. Germline assignment: CDR1 SQVTM and CDR2 ANQGSEA. CDR3 region: CSASKAGTADTQYF. Written as DNA, the CDR3 is TGCAGCGCTAGTAAAGCGGGGACCGCTGATACGCAGTATTTT.

The gene calls are TRBV29-1 and TRBJ2-3, with D uncertain. Germline V gene data show CDR1 as SQVTM and CDR2 as ANQGSEA. The length of the CDR3 is 14 residues. CDR3 DNA: TGCCTCGTACGGGCCAGACCAAACACAGATACGCAGTATTTT. Translation gives CLVRARPNTDTQYF.

The chain combines TRBV7-2 with TRBJ2-1, with D tentatively TRBD2 (6 bases). V was cut by 4 bases and J by 2 bases, with 12 bases left in between. Looked up from germline, CDR1 is SGHTA and CDR2 is FQGNSA. CDR3 length equals 15 residues. Here the CDR3 reads CASSSLAITYNEQFF. The CDR3 coding sequence is TGTGCCAGCAGCTCTCTAGCGATAACCTACAATGAGCAGTTCTTC.

The chain uses TRBV6-5 and TRBJ1-2; the D gene is possibly TRBD1 (5 bases). CDR3 size: 11 residues. V lost 5 bases to trimming and J lost 4 bases, with 5 bases between them. In germline, CDR1 is MNHEY, CDR2 SVGAGI. CDR3 amino acids: CASSQGYGYTF. The CDR3 DNA sequence: TGTGCCAGCAGTCAGGGCTATGGCTACACCTTC.

The V and J genes are TRBV13 and TRBJ1-1, with D hard to call. The CDR3 is 12 amino acids. V dropped 0 bases and J dropped 6 bases, with 5 bases sitting between them. The germline V gene has CDR1 PRHDT and CDR2 FYEKMQ (reference sequence). CDR3 nucleotide sequence: TGTGCCAGCAGCTTAGGCGCCTCTGAAGCTTTCTTT. Amino acids: CASSLGASEAFF.

There are a few counts of this clone. The gene calls are TRBV29-1 and TRBJ1-1; weak D call: TRBD1 (5 bases). The germline V gene has CDR1 SQVTM and CDR2 ANQGSEA. The CDR3 contains 11 residues. The ends were cut back, 3 bases at V and 11 bases at J, with 13 bases in the middle. CDR3 amino acids: CSVEPGLRAFF. The CDR3 DNA follows: TGCAGCGTTGAGCCAGGGTTGCGGGCTTTCTTT.

The chain recombines TRBV29-1 with TRBJ1-2; tentatively, D is TRBD1 (6 bases). The CDR3 totals 14 residues. Per the germline V gene, CDR1 is SQVTM and CDR2 is ANQGSEA. Trimming left V 7 bases short and J 8 bases short, with 23 bases between. CDR3 sequence reads: CSAVPQGNFLGYTF. The CDR3 coding sequence is TGCAGCGCAGTACCTCAGGGGAACTTTCTAGGCTACACCTTC.